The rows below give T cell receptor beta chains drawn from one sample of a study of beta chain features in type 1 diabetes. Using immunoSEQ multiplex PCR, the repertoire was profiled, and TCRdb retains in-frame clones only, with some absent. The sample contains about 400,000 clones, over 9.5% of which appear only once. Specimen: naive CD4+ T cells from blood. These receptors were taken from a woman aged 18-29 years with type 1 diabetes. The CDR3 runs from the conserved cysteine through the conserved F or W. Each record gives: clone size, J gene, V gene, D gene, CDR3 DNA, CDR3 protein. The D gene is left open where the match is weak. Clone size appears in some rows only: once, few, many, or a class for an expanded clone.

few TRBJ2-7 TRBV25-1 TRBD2 TGTGCCAGCAGTGAATCCGGGACTAGCGGCTACGAGCAGTACTTC CASSESGTSGYEQYF
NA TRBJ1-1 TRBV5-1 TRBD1 TGCGCCAGCAGCTCCGACAGGGGACAAGCTTTCTTT CASSSDRGQAFF
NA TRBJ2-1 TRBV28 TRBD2 TGTGCCAGCTTACCTTATCGGGAGGAGCTTGATGAGCAGTTCTTC CASLPYREELDEQFF
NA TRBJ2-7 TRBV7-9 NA TGTGCCAGCAGCTTAGATGACAGGACCCCCTACGAGCAGTACTTC CASSLDDRTPYEQYF
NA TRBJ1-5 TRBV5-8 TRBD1 TGTGCCAGCAGCTTACATTGGACAGGGGGCTTCAATCAGCCCCAGCATTTT CASSLHWTGGFNQPQHF
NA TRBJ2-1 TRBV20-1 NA TGCAGTGCCAAGCTAGTTAATGAGCAGTTCTTC CSAKLVNEQFF
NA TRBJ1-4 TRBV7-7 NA TGTGTCCGATTCTCCCTGCCTCGGAGGGAAAAACTGTTTTTT CVRFSLPRREKLFF
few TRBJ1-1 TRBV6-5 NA TGTGCCAGCAGTTACTTTGAGGGGAGGGAAGCTTTCTTT CASSYFEGREAFF
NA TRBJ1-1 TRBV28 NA TGTGCCAGCAGCTCCGGAGGAGTGGGCACTGAAGCTTTCTTT CASSSGGVGTEAFF
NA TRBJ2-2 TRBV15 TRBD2 TGTGCCACCGGGGGGAGGGCCGGGGAGCTGTTTTTT CATGGRAGELFF
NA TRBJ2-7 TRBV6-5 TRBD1 TGTGCCGTCCGGGCCGGGACAGTCGGCCACGAGCAGTACTTC CAVRAGTVGHEQYF
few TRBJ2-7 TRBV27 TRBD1 TGTGCCAGCAGTGCAACCGGGACAGGGGGCGAGCAGTACTTC CASSATGTGGEQYF
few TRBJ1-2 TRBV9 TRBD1 TGTGCCAGCAGCGTCAGACAGGGTTGGGGCTACACCTTC CASSVRQGWGYTF
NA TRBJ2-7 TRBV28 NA TGTGCCAGCCAGGACTCCTACGAGCAGTACTTC CASQDSYEQYF
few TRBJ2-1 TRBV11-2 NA TGTGCCAGCAGCGAACGGACCGGCAAAAGGGCAGGGCACAATGAGCAGTTCTTC CASSERTGKRAGHNEQFF
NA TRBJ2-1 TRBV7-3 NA TGTGCCAGCAGCTTAAACCCAGGTGGCTCCTACAATGAGCAGTTCTTC CASSLNPGGSYNEQFF
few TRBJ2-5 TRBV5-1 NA TGCGCCAGCAGCTTGGCAGGGACTGCCCGTTCGGAGACCCAGTACTTC CASSLAGTARSETQYF
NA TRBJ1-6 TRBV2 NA TGTGCCAGCAGTGTGAGACAGACTAATTCACCCCTCCACTTT CASSVRQTNSPLHF
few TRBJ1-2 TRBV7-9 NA TGTGCCAGCAGCTTAGATCGCTATGGCTACACCTTC CASSLDRYGYTF
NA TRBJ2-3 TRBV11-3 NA TGTGCCAGCAGCTTAATCTCAGATACGCAGTATTTT CASSLISDTQYF
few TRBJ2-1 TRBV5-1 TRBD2 TGCGCCAGCAGCTTGCCGGCTAGCGGGGTCAATGAGCAGTTCTTC CASSLPASGVNEQFF
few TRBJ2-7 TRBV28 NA TGTGCCACCCGTGGGACACCTGACTACGAGCAGTACTTC CATRGTPDYEQYF
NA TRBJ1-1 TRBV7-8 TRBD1 TGTGCCAGCAGCTGGACGAATCGGACAGGGTGTTGTGCTTTCTTT CASSWTNRTGCCAFF
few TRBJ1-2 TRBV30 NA TGTGCCCACACCAGGGTCCTAGCTAACTATGGCTACACCTTC CAHTRVLANYGYTF
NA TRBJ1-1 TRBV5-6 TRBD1 TGTGCCAGCAGCCTACGACGAGGAACACGACAGGGAGCCTTT CASSLRRGTRQGAF
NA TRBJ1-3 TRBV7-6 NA TGTGCCAGCAGCGCTACAGGGTTTGGAAACACCATATATTTT CASSATGFGNTIYF
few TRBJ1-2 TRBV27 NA TGTGCCAGCAGACCCACACAGGGATTGGGCTATGGCTACACCTTC CASRPTQGLGYGYTF
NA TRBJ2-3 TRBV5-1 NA TGCGCCAGCAGCTTGGGAGGGATCACAGATACGCAGTATTTT CASSLGGITDTQYF
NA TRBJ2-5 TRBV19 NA TGTGCCAGTAGGACGCAGGGAGGAGAGACCCAGTACTTC CASRTQGGETQYF
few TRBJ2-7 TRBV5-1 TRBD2 TGCGCCAGCAGCTTGGCGGCTAGCGGGAGAGGTGAGCAGTACTTC CASSLAASGRGEQYF
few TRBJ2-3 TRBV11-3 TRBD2 TGTGCCACCCGCGCGGGAGGCACAGATACGCAGTATTTT CATRAGGTDTQYF
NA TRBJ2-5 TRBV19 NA TGTGCCAGTAGTATAGACAGCCAAGAGACCCAGTACTTC CASSIDSQETQYF
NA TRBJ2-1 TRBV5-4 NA TGTGCCAGCAGGACCCCTAGCGTACCGTACAATGAGCAGTTCTTC CASRTPSVPYNEQFF
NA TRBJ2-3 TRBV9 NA TGTGCCAGCAGCGTAGCGGTAGGCACAGATACGCAGTATTTT CASSVAVGTDTQYF
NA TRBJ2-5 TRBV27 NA TGTGCCAGCAGTTTGTCAGGGGCGCGGGAGACCCAGTACTTC CASSLSGARETQYF
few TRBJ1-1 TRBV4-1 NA TGCGCCAGCAGCCCCGTCGGGAAAATGAACACTGAAGCTTTCTTT CASSPVGKMNTEAFF
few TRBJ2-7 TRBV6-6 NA TGTGCCAGCAGTCCAGCCTACGAGCAGTACTTC CASSPAYEQYF
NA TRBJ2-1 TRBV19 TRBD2 TGTGCCAGTAGTAAACTAGCGGGGGGACTGAACAATGAGCAGTTCTTC CASSKLAGGLNNEQFF
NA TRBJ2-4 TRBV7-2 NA TGTGCCAGCAGCTTTGTGTGGAAAGGGGAAAGCATTCAGTACTTC CASSFVWKGESIQYF
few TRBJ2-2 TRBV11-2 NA TGTGCCAGCAGCTGGCTAGTACGCACCGGGGAGCTGTTTTTT CASSWLVRTGELFF
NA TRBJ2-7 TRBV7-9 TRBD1 TGTGCCAGCAGCTTAGGGACAGGGACCTACGAGCAGTACTTC CASSLGTGTYEQYF
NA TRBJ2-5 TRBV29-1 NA TGCAGCGTTGGAGGAGGCGGAGAGACCCAGTACTTC CSVGGGGETQYF
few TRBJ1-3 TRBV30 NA TGTGCCTGGAGTGAAAAGGGGTCTGGAAACACCATATATTTT CAWSEKGSGNTIYF
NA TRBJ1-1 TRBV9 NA TGTGCCAGCAGCCTCCAGACAGGAGACGAAGCTTTCTTT CASSLQTGDEAFF
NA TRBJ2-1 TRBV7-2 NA TGTGCCAGCAGCTTATCGCCTAGCTCCTACAATGAGCAGTTCTTC CASSLSPSSYNEQFF
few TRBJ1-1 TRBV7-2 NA TGTGCCAGCAGCTTAGCGTTTATCGCAGACACTGAAGCTTTCTTT CASSLAFIADTEAFF
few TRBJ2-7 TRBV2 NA TGTGCCAGCAGTTACGGACAGTACGAGCAGTACTTC CASSYGQYEQYF
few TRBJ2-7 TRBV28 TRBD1 TGTGCCAGCAGTTTGTACAGGGGCTCCTACGAGCAGTACTTC CASSLYRGSYEQYF
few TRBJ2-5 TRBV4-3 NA TGCGCCAGCAGCCCTACCCCCACTAGTAGGGAGACCCAGTACTTC CASSPTPTSRETQYF
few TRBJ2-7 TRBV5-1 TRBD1 TGCGCCAGCATGCCCAGACAGGGGGCTTCCTACGAGCAGTACTTC CASMPRQGASYEQYF
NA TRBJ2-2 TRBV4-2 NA TGTGCCAGCAGCCAAGTCTGGCGAGGAGGGCGTGGCGGGGAGCTGTTTTTT CASSQVWRGGRGGELFF
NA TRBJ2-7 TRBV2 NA TGTGCCAGCAGTGTGCGGGGTCTTGGCGAGCAGTACTTC CASSVRGLGEQYF
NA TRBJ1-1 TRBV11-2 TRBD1 TGTGCCAGTTCCACAGGGGTCACTGAAGCTTTCTTT CASSTGVTEAFF